This TCR beta chain came from a study of Graves' ophthalmopathy and Graves' hyperthyroidism. General observations from the study: The model forecast ophthalmopathy progression, reaching roughly 65% sensitivity and 72% to 75% specificity. Most thyroid clonotypes with frequency above 0.001 were detected in blood too.

Uncontrolled infections, pregnancy, lactation or other autoimmune diseases led to patient exclusion. A volume of 8 to 10 ml of fresh peripheral blood supplied the PBMCs. The TCR beta CDR3 regions underwent amplification from RNA transcripts. HTBI primers were employed in first-round RT-PCR, then a second-round multiplex PCR followed. TCRdb ran MiXCR on the multiplex PCR reads and lists one entry per CDR3 protein. The sample includes approximately 210,000 distinct CDR3 sequences, 25% to 30% of them seen just once. With 5 bases removed from V and 1 base from J, the gap between germline ends came to 11 bases. CDR3 length: 14 amino acids. As concerns this clonotype: What it binds is unknown.

The receptor's source is a man aged 50 to 59 with Graves' ophthalmopathy. What was sequenced was peripheral blood. The J gene is TRBJ1-1, the V gene TRBV12-3 or TRBV12-4; possibly TRBD1 for D (6 bases). CDR3 DNA sequence: TGTGCCAGCAGTCGTTTCAGGGGGAACACTGAAGCTTTCTTT. It translates to CASSRFRGNTEAFF.